This record looks at one T cell receptor beta chain sequence and its context. No antigen is known for it. RNA in amounts of about 0.45 to 1 ug was reverse transcribed with random hexamers. The amplification used immunoSEQ multiplex PCR on TCR beta CDR3; it spanned 54 Vbeta and 13 Jbeta. MiXCR, run by TCRdb on the immunoSEQ multiplex PCR reads, gives a single entry per CDR3 protein. The sample contains 300,000 or so distinct CDR3 sequences, roughly 94% of which appear only once. This CDR3 comprises 13 residues. The V gene lost 2 bases and the J gene lost 8 bases, with 13 bases spanning the gap. The germline V gene has CDR1 SEHNR and CDR2 FQNEAQ (reference sequence). Sequencing of TCR beta, carried out with a high-throughput approach, was applied to CD8+ and CD4+ T cells from the blood. Treatment-naive patients with stable or active relapsing-remitting disease served as multiple sclerosis controls. The data were taken from a study of CD8 T cells in Susac syndrome.

Study-wide points: The study conceded that its TCR sequencing and HLA analysis involved relatively few individuals.

The sample taken for sequencing was CD4+ T cells from PBMCs. The clonotype was recovered from a human donor with multiple sclerosis. The V and J genes are TRBV7-9 and TRBJ2-7; D is uncertain. The chain's CDR3 is CASSLRAAEKQYF. CDR3 sequence (DNA): TGTGCCAGCAGCTTAAGGGCAGCAGAAAAGCAGTACTTC.